This paragraph reports one T cell receptor (beta chain). The antigen is not known. The data derive from a study of TIL therapy for anti-PD-1-resistant metastatic lung cancer. Whole-study results and caveats: After infusion, TIL clonotypes partly replaced peripheral T cells and declined over months. The cohort had more treatment-naive, never-smoker and oncogene-addicted patients than typical.

This was the immunoSEQ v3 assay. The protocol was immunoSEQ multiplex PCR, while the TCRdb copy is restricted to in-frame clones and leaves out a portion. Of tens of thousands of clones listed, 70% to 80% are singletons. Germline CDR1 and CDR2: SGHNT and YYREEE (reference sequence). The CDR3 runs 12 residues. V shed 0 bases and J shed 6 bases, with 4 bases lying between them. Time point indicated: pre-treatment sample, taken before nivolumab and TIL therapy. This TCR came from a man between 65 and 85 years old with non-small cell lung cancer. Sequenced here: blood, sampled at baseline. The chain has TRBV5-4 and TRBJ2-1, with D hard to call. DNA of the CDR3: TGTGCCAGCAGCTTGGATAGCAATGAGCAGTTCTTC. Translation: CASSLDSNEQFF.